Described below is a single TCR beta chain sequence and its context. No antigen is known for it. The sample holds no much larger clone one base away, and base qualities are not on file. The entry originates in a study of OX40 agonist ivuxolimab in advanced cancers. Looking at the study overall: The costimulatory receptor OX40 (CD134) was targeted by ivuxolimab, a fully human IgG2 agonistic monoclonal antibody. The purpose of peripheral TCRbeta sequencing was to test whether ivuxolimab changed TCR sequence diversity and led to clonal T-cell expansion. Intravenous ivuxolimab was administered to patients every 2 weeks at six dose levels: 0.01, 0.1, 0.3, 1.5, 3 and 10 mg/kg. Patients were allowed to have had prior anti-PD-1, anti-PD-L1 or anti-CTLA-4 therapy, and 40% of the dose-escalation patients had previously received checkpoint inhibitors. The paper describes the monotherapy dose-escalation part (N of about 50 patients) of the phase I trial of ivuxolimab. Partial responses occurred in three dose-escalation patients, of whom one had hepatocellular carcinoma and two had cutaneous melanoma. Among the approximately 54 dose-escalation patients, roughly 20 had hepatocellular carcinoma, around 15 melanoma, 9 renal cell carcinoma and 9 head and neck cancer. The dose-escalation cohort was about 83% male with a mean age of about 60 years, ranging from 23 to 79.

The trial excluded patients who had a history of autoimmune disease or who were on systemic immunosuppression. Peripheral blood for TCR sequencing was drawn from every dose cohort at baseline, at cycle 4 day 1 and at cycle 7 day 1. Samples came from an open-label, multicenter, first-in-human phase I dose-escalation trial of ivuxolimab. The trial enrolled adults with locally advanced or metastatic head and neck squamous cell, hepatocellular, melanoma or renal cell carcinoma. Before TCR sequencing, CD4+ T cells and CD8+ T cells were sorted from peripheral blood as separate populations. Genomic DNA was isolated from the sorted cells so that the TCRbeta CDR3 region could be sequenced. The immunoSEQ Assay was used for sequencing of TCRbeta CDR3 regions. This immuneACCESS table, as held by TCRdb, lists in-frame sequences with V and J called but not all clones. Of the missing ones, under half trace to an unresolved V gene in checked studies; the others have no known cause. In this sample the table shows about 130,000 clones, around nine tenths of which occur a single time. 0.95% to 1.4% of the sample is in the top ten clones.

The investigation overall reported the following: Which antigens the clonally expanded peripheral T cells were specific for was not determined. After ivuxolimab, CD8+ T cells had more expanded clones than CD4+ T cells on average. Clonal expansion of both CD4+ and CD8+ blood T cells was observed from baseline to week 6 at doses 0.1 to 3.0 mg/kg. Low levels of normalized T-cell clonal expansion were also seen in some patients who did not respond. In partial responders in the 0.1-3.0 mg/kg groups, normalized peripheral clonal expansion was found to be among the lowest, especially among CD8+ T cells.

This specimen was CD4+ or CD8+ T cells sorted from blood, taken in a trial of the OX40 agonist ivuxolimab. This receptor was obtained from an adult with an advanced solid tumor such as melanoma, head and neck, liver or kidney cancer.

The CDR3 corresponds to CASRTGGWDEQFF. The nucleotide sequence reads TGTGCCAGTCGCACGGGGGGGTGGGATGAGCAGTTCTTC. In this chain, TRBV6-5 is recombined with TRBJ2-1; 8 of the junction bases match TRBD2. Inclusive of the bounding cysteine and phenylalanine, the CDR3 is 13 residues long. Only the CDR3 region is kept as DNA, spanning 39 bases read in frame from base 1. Trimming accounts for 9 bases at V and 8 bases at J, while the number of junction bases matched to no gene is 9. For CDR1 and CDR2, the germline V gene lists MNHEY and SVGAGI.